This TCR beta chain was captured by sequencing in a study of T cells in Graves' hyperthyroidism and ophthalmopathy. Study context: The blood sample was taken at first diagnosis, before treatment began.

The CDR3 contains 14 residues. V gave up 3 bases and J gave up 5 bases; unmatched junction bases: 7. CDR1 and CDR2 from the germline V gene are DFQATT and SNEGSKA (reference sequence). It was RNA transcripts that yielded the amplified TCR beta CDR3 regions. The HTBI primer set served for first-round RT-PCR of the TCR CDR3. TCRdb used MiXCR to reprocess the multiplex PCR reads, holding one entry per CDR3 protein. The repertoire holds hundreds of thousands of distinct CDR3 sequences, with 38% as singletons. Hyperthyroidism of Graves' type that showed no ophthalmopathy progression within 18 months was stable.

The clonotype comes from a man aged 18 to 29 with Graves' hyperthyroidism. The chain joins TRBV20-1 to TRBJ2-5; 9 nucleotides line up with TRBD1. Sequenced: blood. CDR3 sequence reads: CSASPGQGYETQYF. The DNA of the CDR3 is TGCAGTGCTAGTCCGGGACAGGGTTATGAGACCCAGTACTTC.